The 21 T cell receptor beta chains given below trace back to one sample, sequenced in a study of CD4 T cells in relation to SARS-CoV-2 and coronaviruses. CD4+ T cells from unexposed donors were obtained before the COVID-19 pandemic (2011-2018). CD4+ T cells were isolated from the cells after more than 8 days of culture. The antigens these receptors bind are not known. Clones were read by immunoSEQ multiplex PCR, and TCRdb kept only the in-frame ones, dropping some. Of 20,000 to 30,000 clones in the sample, 75% were seen once. The sequencing input was CD4+ T cells from PBMCs, cultured in vitro. These receptors originate from a human donor in good health.

This chain joins TRBV5-5 and TRBJ1-4; D is ambiguous. Trimming shortened V by 0 bases and J by 2 bases, and 14 bases separated the two germline ends. The CDR3 spans 17 residues. Germline CDR1 SGHKS, CDR2 YYEKEE (reference sequence). CDR3 sequence (DNA): TGTGCCAGCAGCTTGGTTCCCCCGGGTGGGACTAATGAAAAACTGTTTTTT. Protein product: CASSLVPPGGTNEKLFF.

This clone was detected once. The V call is TRBV10-3, the J call TRBJ2-7; 12 bases map to TRBD2. Germline CDR1 reads ENHRY; CDR2 reads SYGVKD. The junction had 7 bases not matched to a gene; V was cut back by 3 bases and J by 4 bases. This CDR3 has 16 residues. As DNA, the CDR3 is TGTGCCATCAGTGACCGACTAGCGGGAGATACGTACGAGCAGTACTTC. It codes for CAISDRLAGDTYEQYF.

This clone has a handful of counts. This chain uses TRBV9 with TRBJ2-2; D is unresolved. V was trimmed by 0 bases and J by 0 bases, leaving 9 bases between them. The CDR3 spans 16 residues. Germline V gene lookup returns CDR1 SGDLS and CDR2 YYNGEE. The CDR3 nucleotides are TGTGCCAGCAGCGTAGATATAGGAGCGAACACCGGGGAGCTGTTTTTT. Protein: CASSVDIGANTGELFF.

Here the CDR3 reads CASSMGGAYEQYF. The CDR3 DNA reads as TGTGCCAGTAGTATGGGGGGGGCCTACGAGCAGTACTTC. J is TRBJ2-7 and V is TRBV19, with 7 bases aligning to TRBD2. CDR1 is LNHDA and CDR2 is SQIVND in the germline V gene (reference sequence). CDR3 size: 13 residues. The V and J ends lost 3 bases and 2 bases, in that order; junction bases with no gene match: 1. Drawing the rest from reference TRBV19 and TRBJ2-7, the complete variable domain is DGGITQSPKYLFRKEGQNVTLSCEQNLNHDAMYWYRQDPGQGLRLIYYSQIVNDFQKGDIAEGYSVSREKKESFPLTVTSAQKNPTAFYLCASSMGGAYEQYFGPGTRLTVT.

J is TRBJ2-5 and V is TRBV6-2 or TRBV6-3; 7 bases map to TRBD2. This CDR3 is built from 17 residues. The germline V gene has CDR1 MNHEY and CDR2 SVGEGT. J lost 5 bases, V lost 2 bases, and 14 bases had no gene match. CDR3 region: CASSYHSGGSDRETQYF. CDR3 in DNA: TGTGCCAGCAGTTACCACTCGGGCGGGAGTGACCGGGAGACCCAGTACTTC.

This chain links TRBV29-1 with TRBJ1-1; perhaps TRBD1 as D (5 bases). This CDR3 has 11 amino acids. Germline V gives CDR1 SQVTM, CDR2 ANQGSEA. The V gene lost 4 bases and the J gene lost 4 bases, with 7 bases spanning the gap. CDR3 bases: TGCAGCGTTGTCAGGGTCACTGAAGCTTTCTTT. Its protein is CSVVRVTEAFF.

V gene TRBV7-9 combines with J gene TRBJ2-3; 7 bases align to TRBD2. This CDR3 region has 15 residues. With 6 bases clipped from V and 0 bases from J, the junction kept 6 bases outside the gene matches. Germline CDR1 and CDR2: SEHNR and FQNEAQ (reference sequence). The CDR3 DNA reads TGTGCCAGCAGTTGGCCCGGGGGGAGCACAGATACGCAGTATTTT. Amino acids: CASSWPGGSTDTQYF.

V usage is TRBV5-4 and J usage is TRBJ2-2, with 7 nucleotides matching TRBD2. Germline CDR1 SGHNT, CDR2 YYREEE (reference sequence). Trimming took 4 bases from V and 4 from J; bases not matched to a gene: 10. The CDR3 loop spans 16 amino acids. The CDR3 loop reads CASSPWGREGTGELFF. The CDR3 region has the DNA TGTGCCAGCAGCCCGTGGGGCAGGGAGGGCACCGGGGAGCTGTTTTTT.

The chain couples TRBV9 to TRBJ2-1, with D possibly being TRBD1 or TRBD2 (5 bases each). CDR1 is SGDLS and CDR2 is YYNGEE in the germline V gene. The V end lost 0 bases, the J end lost 4 bases, and 14 bases lay between the germline ends. The CDR3 spans 16 residues. In DNA, the CDR3 is TGTGCCAGCAGCGTAGAATGGGACGGTAGTTACAATGAGCAGTTCTTC. Residues: CASSVEWDGSYNEQFF.

This sequence joins TRBV7-2 and TRBJ1-4; 8 nucleotides line up with TRBD1. The CDR3 is made up of 14 amino acids. Losses at the gene ends were 5 bases for V and 8 bases for J; bases not matched to a gene: 7. The germline gives CDR1 SGHTA, CDR2 FQGNSA. The CDR3 protein is CASSAEQGEEKLFF. The CDR3 coding sequence is TGTGCCAGCAGCGCAGAACAGGGGGAGGAAAAACTGTTTTTT.

This clone occurred once. The gene calls are TRBV5-5 and TRBJ2-1; D unclear. CDR1 and CDR2 from the germline V gene are SGHKS and YYEKEE (reference sequence). The CDR3 runs 11 residues. Trimming removed 0 bases at V and 12 bases at J, with 7 bases between. This chain's CDR3 is CASSLGVWQFF. CDR3 nucleotides: TGTGCCAGCAGCTTGGGGGTATGGCAGTTCTTC.

V usage is TRBV6-5 and J usage is TRBJ1-2, with TRBD1 as a possible D gene (6 bases). The length of the CDR3 is 14 residues. Per the germline V gene, CDR1 is MNHEY and CDR2 is SVGAGI. Deletions cut 6 bases from V and 4 bases from J, with 15 bases between. The CDR3 loop reads CASRPQQGPYGYTF. CDR3 DNA sequence: TGTGCCAGCAGGCCACAACAGGGACCCTATGGCTACACCTTC.

The chain combines TRBV13 with TRBJ2-6; 9 nucleotides agree with TRBD1. Trimming at V came to 8 bases and at J to 0 bases, leaving 8 bases not matched to a gene. The germline V gene encodes CDR1 PRHDT and CDR2 FYEKMQ (reference sequence). The CDR3 is 17 amino acids. The CDR3 reads CASGGQGRYSGANVLTF. The CDR3 DNA reads as TGTGCCAGCGGCGGACAGGGGCGATACTCTGGGGCCAACGTCCTGACTTTC.

The sample holds one count of this clone. This sequence joins TRBV24-1 and TRBJ2-5; the D gene could be TRBD1 or TRBD2 (6 bases each). Trimming removed 3 bases at V and 7 bases at J, with 17 bases between. The germline V gene encodes CDR1 KGHDR and CDR2 SFDVKD. The CDR3 sequence is 15 residues long. CDR3 residues: CATSDAAGGGGTQYF. CDR3 coding DNA: TGTGCCACCAGTGATGCAGCGGGTGGAGGGGGGACCCAGTACTTC.

The gene calls are TRBV5-4 and TRBJ1-4, with D possibly matching TRBD1 (6 bases). Germline-derived CDR1 and CDR2 are SGHNT and YYREEE (reference sequence). This CDR3 is built from 17 residues. The germline V and J ends were trimmed by 4 bases and 0 bases, with 16 bases remaining between them. For the CDR3, the DNA is TGTGCCAGCAGCCACCACGGAGGACAGTCAACTAATGAAAAACTGTTTTTT. Its translation: CASSHHGGQSTNEKLFF. Using reference TRBV5-4 and TRBJ1-4 for the parts outside the CDR3, the full variable domain is ETGVTQSPTHLIKTRGQQVTLRCSSQSGHNTVSWYQQALGQGPQFIFQYYREEENGRGNFPPRFSGLQFPNYSSELNVNALELDDSALYLCASSHHGGQSTNEKLFFGSGTQLSVL.

This clone was observed once. The chain employs TRBV11-3 and TRBJ2-3, with D perhaps TRBD1 (5 bases). The CDR3 is made up of 14 amino acids. Germline V gives CDR1 SGHNT, CDR2 YENEEA. Trimming pared 5 bases from V and 1 base from J, leaving 10 bases between. Here the CDR3 DNA reads TGTGCCAGCAGCGTCGACAGTCGCACAGATACGCAGTATTTT. This translates into CASSVDSRTDTQYF.

This clone came up a few times. The chain is built from TRBV4-2 and TRBJ1-3; D gene unclear. Trimming cost V 0 bases and J 4 bases, with 7 bases left between them. Germline V CDR1 and CDR2: LGHNA, YNFKEQ. The CDR3 is made up of 14 amino acids. DNA of the CDR3: TGTGCCAGCAGCCAAGATCCAGGCGGAAACACCATATATTTT. It encodes CASSQDPGGNTIYF.

This rearrangement joins TRBV12-3 or TRBV12-4 to TRBJ1-1; TRBD1 matches at 7 bases. The CDR3 runs 13 residues. V shed 6 bases, J shed 7 bases, and the junction held 8 bases outside the gene matches. CDR3: CASRPTGVDEAFF. In DNA, the CDR3 is TGTGCCAGCAGGCCAACAGGGGTTGATGAAGCTTTCTTT.

This chain connects TRBV5-1 to TRBJ2-5; D gene ambiguous. The CDR3 totals 12 residues. Germline values: CDR1 SGHRS, CDR2 YFSETQ. V gave up 0 bases and J gave up 7 bases, with 7 bases separating them. CDR3 DNA sequence: TGCGCCAGCAGCTTGGAAGGGCCGACCCAGTACTTC. Translated, it gives CASSLEGPTQYF.

In its sample, this clone was seen a few times. J is TRBJ1-2 and V is TRBV7-2; a weak D match, TRBD1 (6 bases). The CDR3 is 13 residues long. Trimming removed 5 bases at V and 8 bases at J, with 15 bases between. The germline V gene encodes CDR1 SGHTA and CDR2 FQGNSA. The CDR3 reads CASSPREGGGYTF. The CDR3 nucleotides are TGTGCCAGCAGCCCCAGGGAAGGGGGAGGCTACACCTTC.

V is TRBV5-4 and J is TRBJ2-7; 10 bases align to TRBD2. The germline V gene encodes CDR1 SGHNT and CDR2 YYREEE (reference sequence). The V and J ends lost 4 bases and 3 bases, in that order; junction bases with no gene match: 4. The CDR3 is made up of 14 amino acids. DNA for the CDR3: TGTGCCAGCAGCCCGGGACTAGCGTTCTACGAGCAGTACTTC. It encodes CASSPGLAFYEQYF.